What follows is one T cell receptor beta chain and its context. The target antigen is unknown. The CDR3 has 16 residues. Looked up from germline, CDR1 is KGHSH and CDR2 is LQKENI. V was trimmed by 0 bases and J by 4 bases, leaving 15 bases between them. Sequencing used immunoSEQ multiplex PCR; TCRdb keeps in-frame clones, though not all of them. The sample carries tens of thousands of clones, around 90% recorded once. This specimen belongs to a study of OX40 agonist ivuxolimab in advanced cancers. Whole-study results and caveats: In the 0.1-3.0 mg/kg groups, partial responders showed among the lowest expansion. Expanded clones were, on average, more numerous among CD8+ T cells than CD4+. There was clonal expansion of CD4+ and CD8+ blood T cells by week 6 at 0.1 to 3.0 mg/kg. Expanded peripheral T-cell antigen specificity went undetermined.

The starting material was CD4+ or CD8+ T cells sorted from blood, obtained in a trial of the OX40 agonist ivuxolimab. The TCR comes from an adult with an advanced solid tumor such as melanoma, head and neck, liver or kidney cancer. The gene calls are TRBV18 and TRBJ2-5; possibly TRBD1 for D (6 bases). In nucleotides, the CDR3 is TGTGCCAGCTCACCACCGGGACCCCAGGGGATAGAGACCCAGTACTTC. Residues: CASSPPGPQGIETQYF.